The next 10 T cell receptor beta chains were all read from a single sample in a study of control samples from healthy donors and cancer patients. Assay used: immunoSEQ multiplex PCR; TCRdb lists only in-frame clones, some missing. Among 100,000 to 120,000 clones listed, 88% were seen once. The sequenced sample was PBMCs. All receptors come from a woman aged 60-70 years with lung cancer.

The chain combines TRBV5-4 with TRBJ2-5; D is undetermined. With 0 bases removed from V and 5 bases from J, the gap between germline ends came to 5 bases. The CDR3 loop spans 12 amino acids. CDR1 is SGHNT and CDR2 is YYREEE in the germline V gene (reference sequence). CDR3 amino acids: CASSLDAETQYF. The CDR3 DNA is TGTGCCAGCAGCTTGGACGCGGAGACCCAGTACTTC.

The rearrangement uses TRBV2 and TRBJ2-5, with TRBD1 matching over 7 bases. Trimming took 6 bases from V and 2 from J; bases not matched to a gene: 3. From germline, CDR1 is SNHLY and CDR2 FYNNEI. CDR3 size: 13 residues. The CDR3: CASRGTAQETQYF. Written as DNA, the CDR3 is TGTGCCAGCAGGGGGACAGCTCAAGAGACCCAGTACTTC.

V and J are TRBV2 and TRBJ2-7, with 10 bases that match TRBD2. The junction had 4 bases not matched to a gene; V was cut back by 6 bases and J by 2 bases. Germline CDR1 reads SNHLY; CDR2 reads FYNNEI. The CDR3 covers 14 residues. DNA for the CDR3: TGTGCCAGCAGAACTAGCGGGGCAACCTACGAGCAGTACTTC. Amino acid sequence: CASRTSGATYEQYF.

The chain has TRBV7-9 and TRBJ2-5; 10 bases map to TRBD2. The CDR3 is 16 residues long. Trimming at V came to 4 bases and at J to 4 bases, leaving 9 bases not matched to a gene. Germline V gives CDR1 SEHNR, CDR2 FQNEAQ (reference sequence). CDR3 residues: CASSSFSGGPGETQYF. CDR3 in DNA: TGTGCCAGCAGCTCCTTTAGCGGGGGGCCGGGAGAGACCCAGTACTTC.

The J gene is TRBJ1-6, the V gene TRBV30; tentative D call: TRBD1 (5 bases). The CDR3 has 14 amino acids. Trimming took off 3 bases at V and 5 bases at J, with 11 bases between the two ends. Germline V gene data show CDR1 as GTSNPN and CDR2 as SVGIG (reference sequence). The DNA of the CDR3 is TGTGCCTGGAGCCGAGGGGTGGATAATTCACCCCTCCACTTT. It encodes CAWSRGVDNSPLHF.

This chain uses TRBV27 with TRBJ1-2; TRBD1 might be the D (6 bases). CDR1 is MNHEY and CDR2 is SMNVEV in the germline V gene (reference sequence). The V gene lost 5 bases and the J gene lost 8 bases, with 18 bases spanning the gap. CDR3 length: 14 residues. CDR3 in amino acids: CASSPLVGAEGYTF. The CDR3 bases are TGTGCCAGCAGTCCCTTGGTGGGGGCCGAGGGCTACACCTTC.

This sequence joins TRBV5-4 and TRBJ1-5; 7 bases are a match to TRBD1. Germline values: CDR1 SGHNT, CDR2 YYREEE (reference sequence). This CDR3 contains 16 residues. J gave up 1 base and V 0 bases, and 4 bases lay outside the gene matches. CDR3 sequence (DNA): TGTGCCAGCAGCTTGGGAGGGGGCGGGAGCAATCAGCCCCAGCATTTT. It is translated as CASSLGGGGSNQPQHF.

The genes are TRBV5-5 and TRBJ1-1; 8 nucleotides line up with TRBD1. CDR3 length equals 12 residues. Germline values: CDR1 SGHKS, CDR2 YYEKEE (reference sequence). Trimming took 2 bases from V and 8 from J; bases not matched to a gene: 2. CDR3 sequence (DNA): TGTGCCAGCAGCTTTCAGGGGGCCGAAGCTTTCTTT. This sequence encodes CASSFQGAEAFF. The complete variable domain, with remaining parts taken from reference TRBV5-5 and TRBJ1-1, reads DAGVTQSPTHLIKTRGQQVTLRCSPISGHKSVSWYQQVLGQGPQFIFQYYEKEERGRGNFPDRFSARQFPNYSSELNVNALLLGDSALYLCASSFQGAEAFFGQGTRLTVV.

The chain recombines TRBV19 with TRBJ2-3; D perhaps matches TRBD2 (7 bases). Germline V gene data show CDR1 as LNHDA and CDR2 as SQIVND (reference sequence). The CDR3 covers 15 residues. The germline V and J ends were trimmed by 5 bases and 4 bases, with 16 bases remaining between them. For the CDR3, the DNA is TGTGCCAGTAGTTCCGCGGGGGCGCGGGCAGATACGCAGTATTTT. This gives the protein CASSSAGARADTQYF. Full variable domain (missing parts from reference TRBV19 and TRBJ2-3): DGGITQSPKYLFRKEGQNVTLSCEQNLNHDAMYWYRQDPGQGLRLIYYSQIVNDFQKGDIAEGYSVSREKKESFPLTVTSAQKNPTAFYLCASSSAGARADTQYFGPGTRLTVL.

V usage is TRBV12-2 and J usage is TRBJ1-1. TRBV12-2 is labeled a pseudogene. The CDR3 sequence is 12 residues long. CDR3 sequence reads: CASRLAWFEAFF. For the CDR3, the DNA is TGTGCAAGTCGCTTAGCGTGGTTCGAAGCTTTCTTT.